This T cell receptor (beta chain) originates from a study of cytomegalovirus exposure and HLA in healthy donors. Primers for the PCR totalled 60 Vbeta and 13 Jbeta. The protocol was immunoSEQ multiplex PCR, while the TCRdb copy is restricted to in-frame clones and leaves out a portion. The sample shows roughly 230,000 clones, about 90% of them seen only once. The germline V gene has CDR1 SGHRS and CDR2 YFSETQ. The CDR3 length is 18 residues. V trimming: 0 bases; J trimming: 4 bases; junction bases outside the gene matches: 9. The receptor was isolated from a girl aged 2 to 10 in good health and CMV-seronegative. The gene calls are TRBV5-1 and TRBJ2-1, with 11 bases lining up with TRBD1. The sample was PBMCs. The CDR3 nucleotides read TGCGCCAGCAGCTTGGACCGGACAGGGGGCGTTATGTACAATGAGCAGTTCTTC. Translated: CASSLDRTGGVMYNEQFF.